This T cell receptor beta chain was recovered during a study of shared clonotypes between healthy human individuals (dated by TCRdb to 2020 to 2022). Study-wide context: A few men and a couple of women, aged 18 to 49 years, made up the cohort. For each donor, CD4 naive and CD4 memory were each run on three plates, CD8 naive on two plates, and CD8 memory on one plate. To estimate repertoire size and how much clonotypes are shared between individuals, the study performed deep sequencing of blood TCR repertoires from about five healthy adults. Libraries were prepared and TCR repertoires were sequenced by different laboratories using diverse techniques, in order to increase sequencing depth and limit assay-specific biases. Per donor, leukapheresis produced somewhere between about 0.8 and 9.5 billion PBMCs. Broad study findings and their caveats: Because the study included only a small number of donors, the genetic and exposure-history diversity represented was limited. Sampling was restricted to blood, and TCR repertoires in tissues likely differ from the TCR repertoires found in blood. Rarefaction of sorted-subset datasets indicated incomplete sequencing despite the large sequencing depth. Based on pairwise subsampling, the degree of clonotype sharing among donors was expected to be affected by sequencing depth. About 4.5% of naive CD4, around 3.5% of naive CD8, approximately 2.2% of memory CD4, and less than 0.45% of memory CD8 clonotypes were shared across several donors. Estimated clonotype richness was generally larger for naive than for memory subsets. Clonotypes shared by all four sorted-subset donors showed higher generation probabilities than non-shared clonotypes.

Using the deep immunoSEQ assay, multiplex PCR amplified TCR CDR3 regions from genomic DNA. Genomic DNA extracted from each cell subset was distributed evenly over all wells of several immunoSEQ 96-well plates, and each plate served as one replicate. Each replicate PCR for sorted subsets received about 0.2 ug genomic DNA, equal to tens of thousands of T cell genomes. Purified libraries were quantified with a Qubit 3.0 fluorometer, sized on a Bioanalyzer 2100, and re-quantified with the KAPA Library Quantification kit. A separate single-read 150-cycle Illumina NextSeq 550 flow cell was used to sequence each immunoSEQ 96-well plate. The authors' analysis ran thus. Because the immunoSEQ output included only junctional sequences and no quality scores, the filtering could not be the same as the filtering used for full-length reads. Sequences were annotated with PyIR, a Python wrapper for IgBLAST v1.9, and V/J genes and CDR3 were assigned using IMGT germline references. Any read was removed if the V/J assignment was weak (E-value above 1e-6), the CDR3 was missing, or the read contained stop codons, out-of-frame junctions, or ambiguous translated residues. A V3J clonotype was defined by an identical inferred V gene, J gene, and CDR3 amino acid sequence. Percentage overlap between repertoires was calculated by dividing the number of shared unique clonotypes by the size of the smaller repertoire. Repertoire richness was assessed with RTK rarefaction, the Chao1 estimator, and Recon v2.1 estimates of unobserved clonotypes. OLGA was used to compute generation probabilities for all TCRbeta clonotypes that the gDNA method yielded from a handful of donors. TCRdb holds this immuneACCESS table with in-frame rearrangements only. Some clones are missing; in checked studies, unresolved V genes explain under half, and the rest has no known cause. V, J and clone size were drawn from that table, and D and trimming were deduced from the DNA. Here the sample has approximately 2.5 million clones; over 85% occur a single time. Clones ranked in the top ten supply about 0.39% of the sample.

The donors were healthy, HIV-negative adults with no recently reported acute infections or vaccinations. All donors were Caucasian adults living in Nashville, Tennessee, USA. CD4+ T cells were enriched through magnetic negative selection, after which naive cells were positively selected on CD45RA and the remaining negative fraction served as the memory subset. After blood collection by leukapheresis, PBMCs were isolated using Ficoll-Histopaque density gradient centrifugation and then cryopreserved in the vapor phase of liquid nitrogen. Analytical flow cytometry was used to check the purity and quantity of every magnetically sorted T cell population. From each sorted fraction, genomic DNA was isolated and quantified by UV absorbance on a Nanodrop 2000c. Comment on this clone: The specificity of this receptor is unknown. The sample holds no much larger clone one base away, and base qualities are not on file.

This TCR derives from a young man in good health. Some clones in this sample may be carry-over from other donors' samples. Input material: naive CD4+ T cells from PBMCs. The cell subset or site label here, explained by the study, means: CD45RA+ positively selected.

CDR3 region: CASTPTDRNYEQYF. DNA sequence: TGTGCCAGTACCCCCACAGACAGGAACTACGAGCAGTACTTC. The chain is assembled from TRBV19 and TRBJ2-7; the D region possibly corresponds to TRBD1 (6 bases align). Including the terminal cysteine and phenylalanine, the CDR3 comprises 14 residues. The read is trimmed to its CDR3 DNA, 42 bases read in frame from base 1. Deletion took 7 bases off V and 3 bases off J, with a span of 16 bases between the germline ends. CDR1 and CDR2 are read off the germline V gene (reference sequence) as LNHDA and SQIVND. Full variable domain (CDR3 extended with the reference TRBV19 and TRBJ2-7 proteins): DGGITQSPKYLFRKEGQNVTLSCEQNLNHDAMYWYRQDPGQGLRLIYYSQIVNDFQKGDIAEGYSVSREKKESFPLTVTSAQKNPTAFYLCASTPTDRNYEQYFGPGTRLTVT.